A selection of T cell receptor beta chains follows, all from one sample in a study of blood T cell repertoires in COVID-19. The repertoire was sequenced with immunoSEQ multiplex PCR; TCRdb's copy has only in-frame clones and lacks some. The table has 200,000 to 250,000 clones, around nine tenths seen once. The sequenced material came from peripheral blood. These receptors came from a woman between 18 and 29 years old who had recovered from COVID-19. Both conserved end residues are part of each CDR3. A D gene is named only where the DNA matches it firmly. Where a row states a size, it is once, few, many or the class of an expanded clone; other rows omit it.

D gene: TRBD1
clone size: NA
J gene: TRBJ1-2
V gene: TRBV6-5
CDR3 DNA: TGTGCCAGCAGTAGATCGGGACAGGGAAACTATGGCTACACCTTC
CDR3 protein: CASSRSGQGNYGYTF

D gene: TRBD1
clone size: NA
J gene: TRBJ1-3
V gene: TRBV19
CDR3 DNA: TGTGCCAGTGTAGACAGGGCCTACTCTGGAAACACCATATATTTT
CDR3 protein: CASVDRAYSGNTIYF

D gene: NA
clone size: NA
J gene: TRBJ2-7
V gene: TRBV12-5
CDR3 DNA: TGTGCTAGTGGTTTGGTACCAGGGAACCGTCTGTTTGAGCAGTACTTC
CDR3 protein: CASGLVPGNRLFEQYF

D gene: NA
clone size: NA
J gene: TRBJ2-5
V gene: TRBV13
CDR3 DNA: TGTGCCAGCAGCTTAAGGGGTGGTCGAGAGACCCAGTACTTC
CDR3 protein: CASSLRGGRETQYF

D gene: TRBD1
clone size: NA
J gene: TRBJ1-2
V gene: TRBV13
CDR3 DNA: TGTGCCAGCAGACCGACAGGGTATATCGATGGCTACACCTTC
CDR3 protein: CASRPTGYIDGYTF

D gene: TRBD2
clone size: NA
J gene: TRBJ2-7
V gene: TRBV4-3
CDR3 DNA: TGCGCCAGCAGCCAAGAGGGGACTAGCGACGAGCAGTACTTC
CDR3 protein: CASSQEGTSDEQYF

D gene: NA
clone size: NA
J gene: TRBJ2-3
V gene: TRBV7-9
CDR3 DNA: TGTGCCAGCAGCCCTCTAATTCTAGCGGACAGAGAAGATACGCAGTATTTT
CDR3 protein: CASSPLILADREDTQYF

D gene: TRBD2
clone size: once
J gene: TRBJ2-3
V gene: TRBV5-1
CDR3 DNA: TGCGCCAGCAGCCCTGGACTAGAAGCAGATACGCAGTATTTT
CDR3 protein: CASSPGLEADTQYF

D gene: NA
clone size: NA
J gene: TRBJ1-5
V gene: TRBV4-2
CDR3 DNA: TGTGCCAGCAGCCAAGAAGAGTCGGACAGGCCCCAGCATTTT
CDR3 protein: CASSQEESDRPQHF

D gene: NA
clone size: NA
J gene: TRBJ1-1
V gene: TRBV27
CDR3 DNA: TGTGCCAGCAGTTTATCGACTCAGGGGAACACTGAAGCTTTCTTT
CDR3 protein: CASSLSTQGNTEAFF

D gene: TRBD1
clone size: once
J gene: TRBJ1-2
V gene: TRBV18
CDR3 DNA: TGTGCCAGCTCAAGGGACAGACATAACTATGGCTACACCTTC
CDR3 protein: CASSRDRHNYGYTF

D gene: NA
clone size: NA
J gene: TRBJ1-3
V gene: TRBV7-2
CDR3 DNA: TGTGCCAGCAGCCTCAAACGTAGCTCTGGAAACACCATATATTTT
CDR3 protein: CASSLKRSSGNTIYF

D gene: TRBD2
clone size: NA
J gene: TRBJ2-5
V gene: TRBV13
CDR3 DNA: TGTGCCAGCAGCTTAGGGCTAGCGGGGGCCGGGGGGACCCAGTACTTC
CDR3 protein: CASSLGLAGAGGTQYF

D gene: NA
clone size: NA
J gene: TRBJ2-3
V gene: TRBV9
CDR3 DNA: TGTGCCAGCAGCGTCACTAGCACAGATACGCAGTATTTT
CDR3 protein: CASSVTSTDTQYF

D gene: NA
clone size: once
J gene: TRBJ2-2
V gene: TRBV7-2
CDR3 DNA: TGTGCCAGCAGCTTAGCCGGGCCCCAGACTAGGGGGGAGCTGTTTTTT
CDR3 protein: CASSLAGPQTRGELFF

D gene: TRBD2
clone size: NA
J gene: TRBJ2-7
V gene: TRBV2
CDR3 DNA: TGTGCCAGCAGTGACGAACTAGCGGGAGGTCTCAACGAGCAGTACTTC
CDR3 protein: CASSDELAGGLNEQYF

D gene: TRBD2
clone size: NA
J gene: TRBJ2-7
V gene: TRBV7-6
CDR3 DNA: TGTGCCAGCAGCACCCCGACTAGCGGGAGCCCGGGAGAGCAGTACTTC
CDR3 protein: CASSTPTSGSPGEQYF

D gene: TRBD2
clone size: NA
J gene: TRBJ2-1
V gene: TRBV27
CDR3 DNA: TGTGCCAGCGGATTAGCGGGAGGTTTATACAATGAGCAGTTCTTC
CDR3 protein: CASGLAGGLYNEQFF

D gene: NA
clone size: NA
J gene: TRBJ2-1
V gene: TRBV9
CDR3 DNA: TGTGCCAGCAGCGTAGGGGCAGGGCGGGAGCAGTTCTTC
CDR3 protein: CASSVGAGREQFF

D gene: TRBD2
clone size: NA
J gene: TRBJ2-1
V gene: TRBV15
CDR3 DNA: TGTGCCACCAGCAGAGAGACTAGCGGGAGGAGTAGTGAGCAGTTCTTC
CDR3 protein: CATSRETSGRSSEQFF

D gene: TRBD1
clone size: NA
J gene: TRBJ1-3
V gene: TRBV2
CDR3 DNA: TGTGCCAGCAGTGAGCCAGGGGGCCTTACTGGAAACACCATATATTTT
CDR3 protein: CASSEPGGLTGNTIYF

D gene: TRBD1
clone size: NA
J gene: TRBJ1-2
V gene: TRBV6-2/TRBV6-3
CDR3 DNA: TGTGCCAGCAGCACCGGGACAGGGGTGTATTGGGACTATGGCTACACCTTC
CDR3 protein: CASSTGTGVYWDYGYTF

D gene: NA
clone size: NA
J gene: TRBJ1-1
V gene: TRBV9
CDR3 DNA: TGTGCCAGCAGCGTAGGGGGAGGGCCGAACACTGAAGCTTTCTTT
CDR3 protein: CASSVGGGPNTEAFF

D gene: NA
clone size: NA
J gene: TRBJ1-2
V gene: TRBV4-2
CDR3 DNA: TGTGCCAGCAGCCACCTTGGACAGATCTCTCCTGGCTACACCTTC
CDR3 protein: CASSHLGQISPGYTF

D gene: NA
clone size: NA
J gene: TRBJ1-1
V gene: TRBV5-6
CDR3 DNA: TGTGCCAGCAGCTTGGAGGTACAGGCCCAACCGGACACTGAAGCTTTCTTT
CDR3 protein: CASSLEVQAQPDTEAFF

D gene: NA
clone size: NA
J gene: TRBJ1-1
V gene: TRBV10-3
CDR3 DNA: TGTGCCATCAGTGAGTCAGGGAGGGGAACTGAAGCTTTCTTT
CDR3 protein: CAISESGRGTEAFF

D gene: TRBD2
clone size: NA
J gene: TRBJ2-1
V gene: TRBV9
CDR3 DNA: TGTGCCAGCAGCGTAGAAGGGGCACCGGGACTAGCGGGAGCCCTTGGTGAGCAGTTCTTC
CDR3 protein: CASSVEGAPGLAGALGEQFF

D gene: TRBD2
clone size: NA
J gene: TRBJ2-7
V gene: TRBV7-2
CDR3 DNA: TGTGCCAGCAGCTTGGGCATAGCGGGAGGGCCAAGGTACGAGCAGTACTTC
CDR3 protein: CASSLGIAGGPRYEQYF